This T cell receptor (beta chain) emerged from a study of tumor-infiltrating lymphocytes in primary liver carcinoma (dated by TCRdb to the late 2010s). Notes on the research overall: The five patients, three men and two women aged 30 to 69 years, had hepatocellular carcinoma (four) or combined HCC and intrahepatic cholangiocarcinoma (one). Roughly 3.5 to 8 million productive TCRbeta reads were obtained per sample, and no significant difference in read depth was found between tissue types. The five patients had tumors of stage T1-T3 N0M0, with maximum diameters ranging from about 4 to 11 cm. To link TCRbeta repertoire diversity to the local molecular phenotype, the 20 to 30 tumor region samples were profiled with Agilent mRNA microarrays. For each liver tumor, the study sampled five regions along with adjacent normal tissue and blood, and applied TCRbeta repertoire sequencing, expression microarrays and whole-exome sequencing. Repertoires from technical replicates were highly reproducible, with mean shared-clone rates around 0.87 and correlation coefficients above 0.98. A total of roughly 35 specimens from 5 patients went through TCRbeta repertoire sequencing, namely 25 tumor regions, 5 adjacent noncancerous liver tissues and 5 peripheral blood samples.

This clonotype appeared a single time. Its antigen is still unknown. No conserved phenylalanine or tryptophan ends this CDR3, so it is likely a read error. The germline ends are 18 bases apart after V is trimmed by 8 bases and J by 7 bases. The CDR3 has 13 amino acids, counting both end residues. Only the CDR3 DNA is retained, 39 bases long and in frame from the first base. TCRbeta-specific cDNA was reverse-transcribed from about 500 ng total RNA using a constant-region primer and ProtoScript II reverse transcriptase. Three nested multiplex PCR rounds, following a slightly modified ARM-PCR procedure, were used to build the TCRbeta libraries. The first two PCR rounds used multiplex TRBV1-TRBV30 forward primers with a Cbeta reverse primer, each for about 11 cycles. Sample barcodes and Illumina adapters were added in a final 25-cycle PCR with Deep VentR polymerase. Amplicons of 200-500 bp were gel-purified with a QIAquick gel extraction kit before sequencing. An Illumina HiSeq 2500 was used to sequence the TCRbeta amplicons with 250-bp paired-end reads. The source study handled its data this way. Quality trimming of reads was performed with Trimmomatic v0.33, and paired reads were merged with FLASH v1.2.11 so that full CDR3 sequences could be recovered. V, D and J germline segments were assigned to the rearranged TCRbeta sequences by MiGEC v1.2.1b. Clonotype statistics, along with Shannon-Wiener diversity indices, were calculated using VDJtools v1.0.0. To reduce sampling bias, subsequent analyses other than the diversity analysis used only the 250 most abundant clonotypes in each sample. TCRdb cleaned the public reads at Q25 with fastp, built clones with MiXCR and kept in-frame beta chains. Entries are consolidated by CDR3 protein sequence, retaining the most common genes and DNA. These V and J calls are TCRdb output, not the study's own analysis. The sample profile shows some 100,000 distinct CDR3 sequences; about two thirds of them were found once. Roughly 12% of the sample belongs to the ten largest clones.

Broad study findings and their caveats: With just five patients in the study, the authors point out that the findings should be validated in a larger study. Consistent with antigen-driven expansion, pairs of tumor regions showed higher repertoire overlap (mean roughly 36%) than either tumor-adjacent pairs (approximately 17%) or tumor-blood pairs (about 15%). Compared with blood, tumors had a significantly larger share of the repertoire taken up by the top 250 clones (p = 0.039). Just about 8-24% of top clones turned up in all five regions of a tumor, which suggests spatial heterogeneity among tumor-infiltrating T cells. Because sequencing covered only the TCR beta chain and unpaired alpha chains were not captured, true repertoire diversity is likely underestimated. Since the samples were bulk and unsorted, there was no way to compare CD4+ and CD8+ T cell repertoires.

Total RNA and DNA were co-extracted from approximately 20-30 mg of bulk tissue with the AllPrep DNA/RNA mini kit, without cell sorting. Roughly five patients with histopathologically diagnosed primary liver carcinoma underwent surgical resection in China between late 2015 and March 2016. At the time of sampling, the patients were treatment-naive and had chronic HBV infection. Each tumor was sampled at five spatially separated regions: the tumor centre plus the superior, inferior, left-lateral and right-lateral poles. More than 75% viable tumor cells were found by histology in every tumor sample. Pieces of fresh tumor and adjacent tissue were cut in half, with one half kept in RNAlater at -80 degrees C and the other half sent for histology.

The TCR was taken from a woman aged 55-70 years with primary liver carcinoma and hepatitis B virus infection. The sample was liver tumor tissue from sampling region 2. The cell subset or site label, read with the paper, signifies: tumor region T2, inferior pole. The rearrangement combines TRBV12-3 or TRBV12-4 with TRBJ2-7; the D gene is perhaps TRBD1 or TRBD2, as each covers 5 bases. The CDR3 reads CASCTRAAGEQYL. In nucleotides, the sequence is TGTGCCAGCTGCACTAGAGCCGCAGGGGAGCAGTACTTA.